One and the same sample provided the 31 T cell receptor beta chains below, sequenced in a study of blood T cell repertoires in COVID-19. TCRdb's copy holds only in-frame clones and misses some; the assay was immunoSEQ multiplex PCR. Among about 140,000 clones listed, 70% to 90% were seen once. What was sequenced was PBMCs or T cells enriched from blood (not recorded which). The receptor source for this set is a woman aged 50 to 60 with acute COVID-19.

The CDR3 DNA sequence: TGTGCCAGCAGTAAGAGAACGAACACCGGGGAGCTGTTTTTT. This codes for CASSKRTNTGELFF. The chain combines TRBV25-1 with TRBJ2-2; unclear D gene. V dropped 5 bases and J dropped 0 bases, with 7 bases sitting between them. The germline V gene has CDR1 MGHDK and CDR2 SYGVNS. This CDR3 is built from 14 residues.

This chain links TRBV2 with TRBJ1-1, with D possibly matching TRBD1 (6 bases). CDR1 and CDR2 from the germline V gene are SNHLY and FYNNEI. V lost 7 bases to trimming and J lost 1 base, with 10 bases between them. The CDR3 spans 13 residues. The CDR3 region has the DNA TGTGCCAGCACTTTGGACAGGAACACTGAAGCTTTCTTT. Its translation: CASTLDRNTEAFF.

The rearrangement links TRBV27 to TRBJ1-2, with 7 bases matching TRBD1. J lost 0 bases, V lost 6 bases, and 4 bases had no gene match. The CDR3 spans 14 residues. The germline CDR1 and CDR2 sequences are MNHEY and SMNVEV (reference sequence). CDR3 loop: CASRMTGTNYGYTF. CDR3 coding DNA: TGTGCCAGCAGAATGACAGGGACTAACTATGGCTACACCTTC.

V is TRBV7-9 and J is TRBJ2-7, with D maybe TRBD2 (5 bases). The V gene's germline CDR1 is SEHNR and CDR2 FQNEAQ (reference sequence). CDR3 length: 15 amino acids. The V gene lost 3 bases and the J gene lost 6 bases, with 18 bases spanning the gap. This chain's CDR3 is CASSFSGVGKGEQYF. Here the CDR3 DNA reads TGTGCCAGCAGCTTTTCCGGGGTAGGGAAGGGCGAGCAGTACTTC.

This chain links TRBV5-1 with TRBJ1-6, with 7 bases lining up with TRBD1. From germline, CDR1 is SGHRS and CDR2 YFSETQ. The ends lost 4 bases at V and 4 bases at J; junction bases unmatched: 8. This CDR3 comprises 16 residues. CDR3 in amino acids: CASSLQGLQYNSPLHF. Written as DNA, the CDR3 is TGCGCCAGCAGCCTACAGGGGCTTCAATATAATTCACCCCTCCACTTT.

J is TRBJ2-2 and V is TRBV7-2; D possibly corresponds to TRBD2 (6 bases). The CDR3 has 15 amino acids. Trimming shortened V by 0 bases and J by 6 bases, and 11 bases separated the two germline ends. CDR1 is SGHTA and CDR2 is FQGNSA in the germline V gene. The CDR3 region is CASSLAGGAAGELFF. In DNA, the CDR3 is TGTGCCAGCAGCTTAGCGGGAGGAGCAGCCGGGGAGCTGTTTTTT.

This chain links TRBV28 with TRBJ2-7, with 8 bases identical to TRBD2. This CDR3 region has 13 residues. Germline V gives CDR1 MDHEN, CDR2 SYDVKM. Germline trimming cut 7 bases from V and 1 base from J; bases unmatched to any gene: 3. The CDR3 nucleotides read TGTGCCAGCAACTCGGGGGGGTCCTACGAGCAGTACTTC. The encoded protein is CASNSGGSYEQYF.

The chain carries TRBV3-1 (or the pseudogene TRBV3-2) and TRBJ2-3, with 7 bases lining up with TRBD2. Unmatched junction bases numbered 3, after V lost 4 bases and J lost 2 bases. CDR1 LGHDT and CDR2 YNNKEL come from the germline V gene (reference sequence). This CDR3 comprises 14 residues. The CDR3 DNA reads as TGTGCCAGCAGCCCGGGACTACCCACAGATACGCAGTATTTT. This sequence encodes CASSPGLPTDTQYF.

V and J are TRBV18 and TRBJ1-2; D gene ambiguous. CDR3 length: 13 residues. V gave up 2 bases and J gave up 3 bases, with 7 bases separating them. Germline V lookup: CDR1 KGHSH, CDR2 LQKENI. CDR3: CASSPDNDYGYTF. The DNA for the CDR3 is TGTGCCAGCTCACCAGACAACGACTATGGCTACACCTTC.

This chain connects TRBV10-3 to TRBJ2-7; 7 bases align to TRBD1. The V segment lost 3 bases and the J segment 5 bases; nucleotides outside the gene matches: 4. Germline-derived CDR1 and CDR2 are ENHRY and SYGVKD. The CDR3 extends over 13 amino acids. The CDR3 protein is CAISENRGDEQYF. In nucleotides, the CDR3 is TGTGCCATCAGTGAAAACAGGGGAGACGAGCAGTACTTC.

The sample holds one count of this clone. V is TRBV7-2 and J is TRBJ1-5, with 10 bases aligning to TRBD1. Germline V gene sequence: CDR1 SGHTA, CDR2 FQGNSA. The V segment lost 5 bases and the J segment 9 bases; nucleotides outside the gene matches: 16. The CDR3 is made up of 17 amino acids. The CDR3 region has the DNA TGTGCCAGCAGCCAAAACCCAGCCGGGACAGGGGAGTCGCCCCAGCATTTT. This sequence encodes CASSQNPAGTGESPQHF.

This clone occurred once. The rearrangement joins TRBV7-3 to TRBJ1-3; tentatively, D is TRBD1 (6 bases). V was cut by 7 bases and J by 2 bases, with 15 bases left in between. The CDR3 is made up of 15 amino acids. CDR1 is SGHTA, CDR2 FQGTGA, per germline. CDR3 bases: TGTGCCAGCAACTTTGGACAGCAAGCTGGAAACACCATATATTTT. It yields the protein CASNFGQQAGNTIYF.

The chain links TRBV28 to TRBJ1-5, with D unclear. The CDR3 has 12 residues. Per germline, CDR1 MDHEN and CDR2 SYDVKM. Trimming stripped 5 bases from V and 2 bases from J, with 4 bases between. CDR3 residues: CASSPGNQPQHF. Here the CDR3 DNA reads TGTGCCAGCAGTCCAGGCAATCAGCCCCAGCATTTT.

This chain joins TRBV5-1 and TRBJ2-7; D not certain. The CDR3 consists of 15 residues. CDR1 and CDR2 (germline): SGHRS, YFSETQ. Trimming shortened V by 4 bases and J by 3 bases, and 17 bases separated the two germline ends. CDR3 DNA: TGCGCCAGCAGCGGAGACGGTGATGAGTTCTACGAGCAGTACTTC. It yields the protein CASSGDGDEFYEQYF.

This chain uses TRBV2 with TRBJ2-2; 7 positions agree with TRBD1. Looked up from germline, CDR1 is SNHLY and CDR2 is FYNNEI. This CDR3 contains 15 residues. Germline trimming cut 10 bases from V and 2 bases from J; bases unmatched to any gene: 10. CDR3: CATETRQGNTGELFF. Written as DNA, the CDR3 is TGTGCCACAGAAACCAGACAGGGAAACACCGGGGAGCTGTTTTTT.

The rearrangement joins TRBV5-1 to TRBJ2-1; a possible D gene is TRBD2 (5 bases). CDR1 SGHRS and CDR2 YFSETQ come from the germline V gene. This CDR3 is built from 13 residues. The V end was cut by 5 bases, the J end by 7 bases, with 13 bases between. This CDR3 reads CASSRLAMNEQFF. The CDR3 DNA sequence: TGCGCCAGCAGTCGGCTAGCTATGAATGAGCAGTTCTTC.

CDR3 amino acids: CASSVQGQETQYF. The CDR3 DNA sequence: TGTGCCAGCAGTGTGCAGGGTCAAGAGACCCAGTACTTC. The chain recombines TRBV2 with TRBJ2-5; TRBD1 might be the D (5 bases). The germline V gene has CDR1 SNHLY and CDR2 FYNNEI. CDR3 length equals 13 residues. The V and J ends lost 4 bases and 2 bases respectively, with 8 bases between them.

This chain links TRBV6-5 with TRBJ1-2, with 7 bases fitting TRBD1. After removal of 6 bases from V and 3 bases from J, the junction contained 4 bases not matched to a gene. The germline V gene has CDR1 MNHEY and CDR2 SVGAGI. The length of the CDR3 is 13 residues. The DNA of the CDR3 is TGTGCCAGCAGACGCAGGGGGGACTATGGCTACACCTTC. The encoded protein is CASRRRGDYGYTF.

There are a few counts of this clone. The chain couples TRBV5-1 to TRBJ2-2, with D perhaps matching TRBD2 (6 bases). V lost 4 bases, J lost 2 bases, and 12 bases lay in between. The CDR3 extends over 15 amino acids. Germline V gives CDR1 SGHRS, CDR2 YFSETQ. CDR3 protein: CASSKGTQNTGELFF. CDR3 bases: TGCGCCAGCAGCAAAGGGACTCAAAACACCGGGGAGCTGTTTTTT.

J is TRBJ2-1 and V is TRBV15; 8 positions match TRBD2. Germline trimming cut 0 bases from V and 5 bases from J; bases unmatched to any gene: 9. The CDR3 covers 17 residues. CDR1 and CDR2 from the germline V gene are LNHNV and YYDKDF (reference sequence). CDR3 loop: CATSRDFGTRINNEQFF. The CDR3 DNA reads TGTGCCACCAGCAGAGATTTTGGGACTAGAATCAACAATGAGCAGTTCTTC.

The chain couples TRBV5-1 to TRBJ1-1, with 8 bases aligning to TRBD1. The germline V gene has CDR1 SGHRS and CDR2 YFSETQ. This CDR3 comprises 15 residues. J lost 0 bases, V lost 2 bases, and 3 bases had no gene match. CDR3 bases: TGCGCCAGCAGCTTTGGGGACAGGATGAACACTGAAGCTTTCTTT. It encodes CASSFGDRMNTEAFF.

This clone was seen a few times. This sequence joins TRBV19 and TRBJ2-3, with TRBD2 matching over 9 bases. Per the germline V gene, CDR1 is LNHDA and CDR2 is SQIVND (reference sequence). CDR3 length: 18 residues. V lost 3 bases to trimming and J lost 0 bases; unmatched junction nucleotides: 10. The CDR3 nucleotides are TGTGCCAGTAGTATTAGAGCTAGCGGGGAAACTAGCACAGATACGCAGTATTTT. Translating it yields CASSIRASGETSTDTQYF.

This rearrangement joins TRBV7-3 to TRBJ2-1, with 8 bases that match TRBD2. Germline V CDR1 and CDR2: SGHTA, FQGTGA. The length of the CDR3 is 17 residues. Losses at the gene ends were 3 bases for V and 9 bases for J; bases not matched to a gene: 16. CDR3 DNA: TGTGCCAGCAGCTTCTTCCGGGACGGTGACCGGGGGGGTGAGCAGTTCTTC. Translation: CASSFFRDGDRGGEQFF. Variable domain in full (rest from reference TRBV7-3 and TRBJ2-1): GAGVSQTPSNKVTEKGKYVELRCDPISGHTALYWYRQSLGQGPEFLIYFQGTGAADDSGLPNDRFFAVRPEGSVSTLKIQRTERGDSAVYLCASSFFRDGDRGGEQFFGPGTRLTVL.

The chain joins TRBV6-4 to TRBJ1-1; 9 bases are shared with TRBD1. The length of the CDR3 is 14 residues. Trimming cost V 5 bases and J 7 bases; bases outside gene matches: 8. The V gene's germline CDR1 is MRHNA and CDR2 SNTAGT. The CDR3 here is CASSTQQGAGEAFF. As DNA, the CDR3 is TGTGCCAGCAGTACGCAACAGGGGGCTGGTGAAGCTTTCTTT.

This chain connects TRBV12-3 or TRBV12-4 to TRBJ2-1; possibly TRBD2 for D (6 bases). The CDR3 sequence is 12 residues long. The V end lost 0 bases, the J end lost 14 bases, and 11 bases lay between the germline ends. The CDR3 coding sequence is TGTGCCAGCAGTTTAGCTTGGGGACTTGAGTTCTTC. Protein product: CASSLAWGLEFF.

In its sample, this clone was seen once. This chain connects TRBV5-5 to TRBJ2-7; possibly TRBD2 for D (6 bases). This CDR3 region has 13 residues. V was shortened by 4 bases and J by 3 bases, with 11 bases between the two germline ends. CDR1 and CDR2 (germline): SGHKS, YYEKEE (reference sequence). The chain's CDR3 is CASSPPDYYEQYF. The CDR3 region has the DNA TGTGCCAGCAGCCCCCCGGACTACTACGAGCAGTACTTC.

Here the CDR3 reads CASSSGLGGTYGYTF. CDR3 DNA: TGTGCCAGCAGCTCGGGCCTCGGGGGGACCTATGGCTACACCTTC. The J gene is TRBJ1-2, the V gene TRBV7-2; possible D gene TRBD1, 5 bases. Trimming took off 4 bases at V and 4 bases at J, with 16 bases between the two ends. Germline V gene data show CDR1 as SGHTA and CDR2 as FQGNSA. The CDR3 is 15 residues long.

DNA of the CDR3: TGTGCCAGCAGCCCCCTGACAGGGGGGGATAATGAAAAACTGTTTTTT. Its protein product is CASSPLTGGDNEKLFF. The chain uses TRBV3-1 (or the pseudogene TRBV3-2) and TRBJ1-4, with 9 bases aligning to TRBD1. The CDR3 covers 16 residues. CDR1 and CDR2 (germline): LGHDT, YNNKEL (reference sequence). With 4 bases clipped from V and 4 bases from J, the junction kept 7 bases outside the gene matches.

This chain links TRBV19 with TRBJ1-1; no firm D call. V lost 0 bases and J lost 8, with 10 bases in between. This CDR3 is 13 amino acids long. From germline, CDR1 is LNHDA and CDR2 SQIVND (reference sequence). The CDR3, as DNA: TGTGCCAGTAGTATAGATCCCAGGTTCGAAGCTTTCTTT. As protein: CASSIDPRFEAFF.

The chain couples TRBV4-1 to TRBJ2-1, with TRBD2 matching 10 bases. The germline V gene has CDR1 MGHRA and CDR2 YSYEKL. This CDR3 is built from 19 residues. After removal of 7 bases from V and 7 bases from J, the junction contained 22 bases not matched to a gene. The DNA for the CDR3 is TGCGCCAGCACGCGACCCGGGACTAGCGCCCTGCCTGTTGGGAATGAGCAGTTCTTC. This codes for CASTRPGTSALPVGNEQFF.

This clone has more than one count but fewer than ten. The V and J genes are TRBV2 and TRBJ1-5; 7 bases map to TRBD1. CDR1 is SNHLY and CDR2 is FYNNEI in the germline V gene. The V segment lost 2 bases and the J segment 7 bases; nucleotides outside the gene matches: 14. The CDR3 has 17 residues. CDR3 nucleotides: TGTGCCAGCAGTGAAAGTAGGAGACAGGGCTCGAGGCAGCCCCAGCATTTT. The encoded protein is CASSESRRQGSRQPQHF.